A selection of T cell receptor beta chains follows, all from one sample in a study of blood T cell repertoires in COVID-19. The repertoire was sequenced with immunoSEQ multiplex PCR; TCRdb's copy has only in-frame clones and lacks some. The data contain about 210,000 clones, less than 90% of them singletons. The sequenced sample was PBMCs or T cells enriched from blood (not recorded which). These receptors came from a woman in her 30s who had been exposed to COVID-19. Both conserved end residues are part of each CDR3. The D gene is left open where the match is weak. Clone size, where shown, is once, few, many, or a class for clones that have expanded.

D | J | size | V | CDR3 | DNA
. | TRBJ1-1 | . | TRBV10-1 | CASSESRANTEAFF | TGCGCCAGCAGTGAATCAAGAGCGAACACTGAAGCTTTCTTT
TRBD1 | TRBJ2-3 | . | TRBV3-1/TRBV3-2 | CASSPGTGYTDTQYF | TGTGCCAGCAGCCCAGGGACAGGGTATACAGATACGCAGTATTTT
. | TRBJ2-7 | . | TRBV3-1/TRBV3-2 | CASSRQVYEQYF | TGTGCCAGCAGCCGACAGGTTTACGAGCAGTACTTC
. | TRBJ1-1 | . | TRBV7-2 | CASSLDPAAGTEAFF | TGTGCCAGCAGCTTAGACCCGGCGGCGGGCACTGAAGCTTTCTTT
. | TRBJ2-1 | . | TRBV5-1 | CASRRGVGSSYNEQFF | TGCGCCAGCAGGAGAGGGGTCGGGAGCTCCTACAATGAGCAGTTCTTC
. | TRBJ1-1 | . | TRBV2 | CASIGEVKGTEAFF | TGTGCCAGCATTGGGGAGGTAAAAGGCACTGAAGCTTTCTTT
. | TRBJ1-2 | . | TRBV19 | CASTLSPRGDGYTF | TGTGCCAGTACCCTCTCCCCCAGGGGCGATGGCTACACCTTC
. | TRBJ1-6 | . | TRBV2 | CASSEYYNSPLHF | TGTGCCAGCAGCGAATACTATAATTCACCCCTCCACTTT
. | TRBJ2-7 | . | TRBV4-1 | CASSQGRGSYEQYF | TGCGCCAGCAGCCAGGGAAGGGGATCCTACGAGCAGTACTTC
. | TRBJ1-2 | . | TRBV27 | CASPGGGQLRWDYGYTF | TGTGCCAGTCCGGGGGGGGGCCAGCTTCGCTGGGACTATGGCTACACCTTC
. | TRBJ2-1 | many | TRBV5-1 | CASSGNNEQFF | TGCGCCAGCAGCGGCAACAATGAGCAGTTCTTC
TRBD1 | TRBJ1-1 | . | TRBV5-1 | CASSLQGGNTEAFF | TGCGCCAGCAGTCTTCAGGGGGGGAACACTGAAGCTTTCTTT
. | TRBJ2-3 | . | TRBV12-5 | CASANSGTDTQYF | TGTGCTAGCGCGAATAGTGGCACAGATACGCAGTATTTT
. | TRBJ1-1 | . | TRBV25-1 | CASSAGEAFF | TGTGCCAGCAGTGCGGGGGAAGCTTTCTTT
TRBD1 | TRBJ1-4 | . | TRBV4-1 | CASSLPDREYEKLFF | TGCGCCAGCAGCCTCCCGGACAGGGAATATGAAAAACTGTTTTTT
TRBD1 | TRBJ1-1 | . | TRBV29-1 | CSVLNRGTGYTEAFF | TGCAGCGTCCTAAACAGGGGAACAGGGTACACTGAAGCTTTCTTT
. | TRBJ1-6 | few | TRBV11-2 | CASSPGTLTPLHF | TGTGCCAGCAGCCCCGGGACATTGACACCCCTCCACTTT
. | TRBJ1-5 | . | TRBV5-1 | CASSQEGGNQPQHF | TGCGCCAGCAGTCAGGAAGGGGGCAATCAGCCCCAGCATTTT
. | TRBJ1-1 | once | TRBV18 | CASSLGMNTEAFF | TGTGCCAGCTCACTGGGCATGAACACTGAAGCTTTCTTT
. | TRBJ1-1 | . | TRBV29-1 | CSVDLGGEAFF | TGCAGCGTTGATCTGGGGGGTGAAGCTTTCTTT
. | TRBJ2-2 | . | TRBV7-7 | CASSWTAMNTGELFF | TGTGCTAGCAGCTGGACAGCTATGAACACCGGGGAGCTGTTTTTT
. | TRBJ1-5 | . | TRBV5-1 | CASSLDGDSNQPQHF | TGCGCCAGCAGCTTGGACGGGGATAGCAATCAGCCCCAGCATTTT
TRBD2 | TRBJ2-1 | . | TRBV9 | CASSVGSSGGPYNEQFF | TGTGCCAGCAGCGTAGGAAGTAGCGGGGGTCCCTACAATGAGCAGTTCTTC
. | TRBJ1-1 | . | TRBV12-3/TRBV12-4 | CASSPTANTEAFF | TGTGCCAGCAGTCCCACAGCGAACACTGAAGCTTTCTTT
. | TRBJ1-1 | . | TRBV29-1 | CSVRRGGTEAFF | TGCAGCGTGAGGCGCGGGGGCACTGAAGCTTTCTTT
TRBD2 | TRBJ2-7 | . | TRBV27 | CASSLSASGTYEQYF | TGTGCCAGCAGTTTATCGGCTAGCGGAACCTACGAGCAGTACTTC
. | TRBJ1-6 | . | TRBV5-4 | CASSLYPDRTNSPLHF | TGTGCCAGCAGCTTGTACCCCGACAGGACCAATTCACCCCTCCACTTT
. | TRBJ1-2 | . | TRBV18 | CASSPSAGNYGYTF | TGTGCCAGCTCACCCTCGGCAGGGAACTATGGCTACACCTTC
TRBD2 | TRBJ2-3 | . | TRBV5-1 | CASSPLAGGTDTQYF | TGCGCCAGCAGCCCACTAGCGGGGGGCACAGATACGCAGTATTTT
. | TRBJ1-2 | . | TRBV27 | CASRMGPTVYGYTF | TGTGCCAGCAGGATGGGGCCGACCGTCTATGGCTACACCTTC
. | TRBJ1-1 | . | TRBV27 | CASSATGSFTEAFF | TGTGCCAGCAGTGCTACAGGGAGTTTCACTGAAGCTTTCTTT
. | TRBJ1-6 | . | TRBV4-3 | CASSQEPGVPLHF | TGCGCCAGCAGCCAAGAACCAGGGGTCCCCCTCCACTTT
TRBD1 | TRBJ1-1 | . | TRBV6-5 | CASSSPRTGRNTEAFF | TGTGCCAGCAGTTCACCCCGGACAGGGCGGAACACTGAAGCTTTCTTT
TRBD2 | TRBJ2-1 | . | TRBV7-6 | CASSLAYGLAASSYNEQFF | TGTGCCAGCAGCTTAGCTTACGGACTAGCGGCAAGCTCCTACAATGAGCAGTTCTTC
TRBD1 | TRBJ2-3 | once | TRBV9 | CASSVRGLDTQYF | TGTGCCAGCAGCGTGAGGGGGCTAGATACGCAGTATTTT
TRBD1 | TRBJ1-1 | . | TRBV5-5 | CASSPPGTDEAFF | TGTGCCAGCAGCCCTCCCGGGACAGACGAAGCTTTCTTT
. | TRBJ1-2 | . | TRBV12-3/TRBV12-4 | CAIWGGSYGYTF | TGTGCCATCTGGGGGGGATCTTATGGCTACACCTTC
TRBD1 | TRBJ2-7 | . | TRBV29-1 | CSVEVAGGISEQYF | TGCAGCGTTGAAGTTGCAGGGGGCATATCGGAGCAGTACTTC
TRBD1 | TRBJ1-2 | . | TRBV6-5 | CASSYGQGGGGYTF | TGTGCCAGCAGTTACGGACAGGGTGGGGGTGGCTACACCTTC
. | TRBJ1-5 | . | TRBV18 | CASSSDRSGNQPQHF | TGTGCCAGCTCAAGCGACAGGTCGGGCAATCAGCCCCAGCATTTT
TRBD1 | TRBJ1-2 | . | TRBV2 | CASSELGTAATGEAF | TGTGCCAGCAGTGAATTGGGGACAGCCGCTACAGGGGAAGCCTTC
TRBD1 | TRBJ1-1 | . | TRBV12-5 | CASGPAGGTEAFF | TGTGCTAGTGGTCCCGCAGGGGGCACTGAAGCTTTCTTT
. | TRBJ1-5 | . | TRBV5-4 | CASSPTPGQSNQPQHF | TGTGCCAGCAGCCCAACCCCCGGACAGAGCAATCAGCCCCAGCATTTT
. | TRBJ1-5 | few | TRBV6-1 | CASSENPGTRHNQPQHF | TGTGCCAGCAGTGAAAACCCGGGGACACGACACAATCAGCCCCAGCATTTT